This T cell receptor (beta chain) was sequenced for a study of cytomegalovirus exposure and HLA in healthy donors. Study background: Of several hundred genotyped donors, roughly 81% grouped in the Caucasian-associated ancestry cluster.

Study-level results: The study reported that TCR beta sequences accurately predicted HLA-A and HLA-B alleles in most subjects.

As to this clone: Its matching antigen is unknown. Other DNA sequences in this specimen translate into the identical CDR3.

The PCR used 60 Vbeta and 13 Jbeta primers. Profiled with immunoSEQ multiplex PCR; TCRdb holds only in-frame clones, not every one. The table has approximately 77,000 clones, 75% seen once. Germline lookup yields CDR1 SGHRS and CDR2 YFSETQ. V gave up 6 bases and J gave up 4 bases; unmatched junction bases: 9. The CDR3 runs to 15 residues. The receptor's source is a woman aged 40 to 50 in good health and CMV-seronegative. Source material: PBMCs. The chain couples TRBV5-1 to TRBJ2-2; 7 bases fit TRBD1. CDR3 sequence: CASTPDRALTGELFF. The DNA for the CDR3 is TGCGCCAGCACCCCCGACAGGGCTCTCACCGGGGAGCTGTTTTTT.